These 21 T cell receptor beta chains share one sample of origin, sequenced in a study of metastatic and nonmetastatic thyroid tumors. No treatment had been given to any patient before thyroid surgery. TCRdb re-called clones from the PCR reads using MiXCR. This table has 15,000 or so clones, 29% appearing once. What was sequenced was tumor tissue. These receptors were obtained from a male donor with papillary thyroid cancer or a benign thyroid nodule (not recorded which). Some clones in this sample may be carry-over from other donors' samples.

The sample holds many counts of this clone. Other DNA sequences of this sample code for an identical CDR3. The V call is TRBV11-2, the J call TRBJ1-4, with D possibly being TRBD1 (6 bases). V shed 8 bases and J shed 8 bases, with 12 bases lying between them. CDR1 SGHAT and CDR2 FQNNGV come from the germline V gene. The CDR3 has 12 amino acids. The chain's CDR3 is CASRKGGEKLFF. As DNA, the CDR3 is TGTGCCAGCCGGAAGGGGGGAGAAAAACTGTTTTTT.

This clone was seen ten or more times. V gene TRBV7-2 combines with J gene TRBJ1-1; weak D call: TRBD1 (5 bases). Germline V gene data show CDR1 as SGHTA and CDR2 as FQGNSA. V lost 1 base to trimming and J lost 2 bases, with 8 bases between them. The CDR3 extends over 14 amino acids. DNA of the CDR3: TGTGCCAGCAGCTTAGGCGGGGGTAACACTGAAGCTTTCTTT. Amino acid sequence: CASSLGGGNTEAFF. The whole variable domain, filled in from reference TRBV7-2 and TRBJ1-1, reads GAGVSQSPSNKVTEKGKDVELRCDPISGHTALYWYRQSLGQGLEFLIYFQGNSAPDKSGLPSDRFSAERTGGSVSTLTIQRTQQEDSAVYLCASSLGGGNTEAFFGQGTRLTVV.

This clone is medium-sized by share. V and J are TRBV27 and TRBJ2-7, with 9 bases lining up with TRBD2. V lost 2 bases, J lost 2 bases, and 4 bases stayed unmatched. The germline CDR1 and CDR2 sequences are MNHEY and SMNVEV (reference sequence). The CDR3 is made up of 15 amino acids. The CDR3 DNA reads as TGTGCCAGCAGTTTAAAAGCGGGGGGTGCCTACGAGCAGTACTTC. Its translation is CASSLKAGGAYEQYF.

This clone was observed many times. This sequence joins TRBV2 and TRBJ2-7; D possibly corresponds to TRBD1 (6 bases). The V and J ends lost 1 base and 7 bases respectively, with 14 bases between them. Germline V lookup: CDR1 SNHLY, CDR2 FYNNEI. The CDR3 has 14 amino acids. The CDR3 sequence: CASSEDLTGREQYF. CDR3 nucleotides: TGTGCCAGCAGTGAAGACCTTACAGGGCGGGAGCAGTACTTC.

This clone was observed at least ten times. V gene TRBV4-1 combines with J gene TRBJ2-5; D is unresolved. The CDR3 extends over 14 amino acids. The V and J ends lost 0 bases and 4 bases respectively, with 9 bases between them. Germline V lookup: CDR1 MGHRA, CDR2 YSYEKL. The CDR3 reads CASSQDTGRETQYF. The CDR3 DNA reads as TGCGCCAGCAGCCAAGATACTGGCCGAGAGACCCAGTACTTC.

There are many counts of this clone. The chain combines TRBV7-9 with TRBJ2-3; 7 positions agree with TRBD1. This CDR3 is 14 amino acids long. Germline assignment: CDR1 SEHNR and CDR2 FQNEAQ (reference sequence). V shed 5 bases and J 3 bases; nucleotides not matched to a gene: 5. The CDR3 reads CASSPRQGTDTQYF. DNA of the CDR3: TGTGCCAGCAGCCCGCGACAGGGAACAGATACGCAGTATTTT.

The CDR3 coding sequence is TGTGCCAGCAGTTATGGGGGTTTGCACACCGGGGAGCTGTTTTTT. Protein sequence: CASSYGGLHTGELFF. This sequence joins TRBV6-2 or TRBV6-3 and TRBJ2-2, with D perhaps assigned TRBD1 or TRBD2 (5 bases each). CDR1 is MNHEY and CDR2 is SVGEGT in the germline V gene. The CDR3 loop spans 15 amino acids. V was pared by 3 bases and J by 3 bases, with 11 bases between.

This clone was recorded at least ten times. This chain joins TRBV10-3 and TRBJ2-1; a possible D gene is TRBD2 (5 bases). Germline-derived CDR1 and CDR2 are ENHRY and SYGVKD. This CDR3 region has 18 residues. Between the trimmed V and J ends, which lost 0 bases and 5 bases, there was a span of 20 bases. The CDR3 nucleotides read TGTGCCATCAGTGAGTCCCTTATACTAGGGTCCAGCGACAATGAGCAGTTCTTC. It yields the protein CAISESLILGSSDNEQFF.

This clone was counted many times. The chain combines TRBV4-1 with TRBJ2-1, with 14 bases that match TRBD2. CDR1 and CDR2 (germline): MGHRA, YSYEKL. This CDR3 comprises 16 residues. Trimming took 3 bases from V and 10 from J; bases not matched to a gene: 8. This chain's CDR3 is CASSHPGTSGGKEQFF. The CDR3 DNA follows: TGCGCCAGCAGCCACCCAGGGACTAGCGGGGGCAAAGAGCAGTTCTTC.

This clone was counted only a few times. This sequence joins TRBV6-1 and TRBJ2-3; possible D gene TRBD1, 5 bases. The germline gives CDR1 MNHNS, CDR2 SASEGT. The CDR3 runs 14 residues. Trimming shortened V by 6 bases and J by 1 base, and 11 bases separated the two germline ends. The CDR3 coding sequence is TGTGCCAGCAGCCCACAGGTTGGCACAGATACGCAGTATTTT. Protein: CASSPQVGTDTQYF.

This clone was detected ten times or more. V gene TRBV19 combines with J gene TRBJ2-3; D perhaps matches TRBD1 (6 bases). Between the trimmed V and J ends, which lost 5 bases and 0 bases, there was a span of 12 bases. The CDR3 runs 15 residues. CDR1 is LNHDA, CDR2 SQIVND, per germline (reference sequence). The CDR3 coding sequence is TGTGCCAGTAGTTCGGACAGATCTAGCACAGATACGCAGTATTTT. Amino acids: CASSSDRSSTDTQYF.

This clone was counted many times. The rearrangement uses TRBV6-2 or TRBV6-3 and TRBJ1-2, with 7 bases aligning to TRBD1. The CDR3 is made up of 13 amino acids. V lost 8 bases and J lost 3; bases outside the gene matches: 6. The germline V gene encodes CDR1 MNHEY and CDR2 SVGEGT. The CDR3 bases are TGTGCCAGCGGATACAGGGGTTACTATGGCTACACCTTC. Amino acid sequence: CASGYRGYYGYTF.

This clone was found many times. The chain joins TRBV6-2 or TRBV6-3 to TRBJ2-5, with a weak D call TRBD2 (6 bases). Germline lookup yields CDR1 MNHEY and CDR2 SVGEGT. V was trimmed by 4 bases and J by 4 bases, leaving 10 bases between them. The CDR3 consists of 13 residues. The CDR3 DNA sequence: TGTGCCAGCAGTTCGACTAGACTAGAGACCCAGTACTTC. As protein: CASSSTRLETQYF.

The chain is built from TRBV6-5 and TRBJ1-1; no clear D gene. The CDR3 sequence is 11 residues long. V was clipped by 0 bases and J by 4 bases, with 0 bases between them. The germline CDR1 and CDR2 sequences are MNHEY and SVGAGI. As DNA, the CDR3 is TGTGCCAGCAGTTACTCCACTGAAGCTTTCTTT. Its translation: CASSYSTEAFF.

Only a few counts were recorded for this clone. The V call is TRBV6-2 or TRBV6-3, the J call TRBJ2-7; D is uncertain. From germline, CDR1 is MNHEY and CDR2 SVGEGT. There are 11 residues in the CDR3. Between the trimmed V and J ends, which lost 5 bases and 5 bases, there was a span of 7 bases. The DNA for the CDR3 is TGTGCCAGCAGTAACAACGACGAGCAGTACTTC. Amino acid sequence: CASSNNDEQYF.

The chain has TRBV9 and TRBJ1-1; no clear D. The length of the CDR3 is 13 residues. Trimming removed 3 bases from V and 1 base from J, with 7 bases in between. Germline V gene lookup returns CDR1 SGDLS and CDR2 YYNGEE. The CDR3 loop reads CASSDGPNTEAFF. CDR3 nucleotides: TGTGCCAGCAGCGACGGTCCGAACACTGAAGCTTTCTTT. Combining the CDR3 with reference TRBV9 and TRBJ1-1 gives the whole variable domain DSGVTQTPKHLITATGQRVTLRCSPRSGDLSVYWYQQSLDQGLQFLIQYYNGEERAKGNILERFSAQQFPDLHSELNLSSLELGDSALYFCASSDGPNTEAFFGQGTRLTVV.

The chain uses TRBV20-1 and TRBJ1-1; D is possibly TRBD1 (6 bases). Germline V gene sequence: CDR1 DFQATT, CDR2 SNEGSKA (reference sequence). The CDR3 sequence is 12 residues long. Trimming took 5 bases from V and 5 from J, leaving 12 bases between them. CDR3 DNA: TGCAGTGCTTCACAGGGTGAGACTGAAGCTTTCTTT. Protein sequence: CSASQGETEAFF.

The chain uses TRBV11-2 and TRBJ2-7; 10 bases align to TRBD2. The CDR3 contains 16 residues. Germline V gene data show CDR1 as SGHAT and CDR2 as FQNNGV. The V and J ends lost 5 bases and 0 bases, in that order; junction bases with no gene match: 7. CDR3 sequence (DNA): TGTGCCAGCAGCCCTAACCCTAGCGGGAGCTCCTACGAGCAGTACTTC. Amino acids: CASSPNPSGSSYEQYF.

This clone came up many times. The J gene is TRBJ1-5, the V gene TRBV30; TRBD1 is a possible D gene (6 bases). V lost 4 bases, J lost 7 bases, and 20 bases lay in between. This CDR3 is 15 amino acids long. Germline V gene lookup returns CDR1 GTSNPN and CDR2 SVGIG (reference sequence). The CDR3 nucleotides are TGTGCCTGGAACCTAGGGGGGGGCTTATGGCAGCCCCAGCATTTT. The encoded protein is CAWNLGGGLWQPQHF. The whole variable domain, remainder taken from reference TRBV30 and TRBJ1-5, is SQTIHQWPATLVQPVGSPLSLECTVEGTSNPNLYWYRQAAGRGLQLLFYSVGIGQISSEVPQNLSASRPQDRQFILSSKKLLLSDSGFYLCAWNLGGGLWQPQHFGDGTRLSIL.

This clone occurred many times. The chain has TRBV20-1 and TRBJ2-4; a possible D gene is TRBD2 (5 bases). This CDR3 has 15 residues. Trimming shortened V by 6 bases and J by 0 bases, and 15 bases separated the two germline ends. Germline-derived CDR1 and CDR2 are DFQATT and SNEGSKA (reference sequence). The CDR3 sequence: CSAPRTGLAKNIQYF. For the CDR3, the DNA is TGCAGTGCCCCACGGACTGGACTAGCCAAAAACATTCAGTACTTC.

Relative to its sample, this clone is medium-sized. This chain's CDR3 is CASSPSGRAGNEQFF. As DNA, the CDR3 is TGTGCCAGCAGTCCTAGCGGGAGGGCGGGAAATGAGCAGTTCTTC. This chain links TRBV12-3 or TRBV12-4 with TRBJ2-1, with 12 bases that match TRBD2. This CDR3 has 15 amino acids. Unmatched junction bases numbered 6, after V lost 5 bases and J lost 7 bases.